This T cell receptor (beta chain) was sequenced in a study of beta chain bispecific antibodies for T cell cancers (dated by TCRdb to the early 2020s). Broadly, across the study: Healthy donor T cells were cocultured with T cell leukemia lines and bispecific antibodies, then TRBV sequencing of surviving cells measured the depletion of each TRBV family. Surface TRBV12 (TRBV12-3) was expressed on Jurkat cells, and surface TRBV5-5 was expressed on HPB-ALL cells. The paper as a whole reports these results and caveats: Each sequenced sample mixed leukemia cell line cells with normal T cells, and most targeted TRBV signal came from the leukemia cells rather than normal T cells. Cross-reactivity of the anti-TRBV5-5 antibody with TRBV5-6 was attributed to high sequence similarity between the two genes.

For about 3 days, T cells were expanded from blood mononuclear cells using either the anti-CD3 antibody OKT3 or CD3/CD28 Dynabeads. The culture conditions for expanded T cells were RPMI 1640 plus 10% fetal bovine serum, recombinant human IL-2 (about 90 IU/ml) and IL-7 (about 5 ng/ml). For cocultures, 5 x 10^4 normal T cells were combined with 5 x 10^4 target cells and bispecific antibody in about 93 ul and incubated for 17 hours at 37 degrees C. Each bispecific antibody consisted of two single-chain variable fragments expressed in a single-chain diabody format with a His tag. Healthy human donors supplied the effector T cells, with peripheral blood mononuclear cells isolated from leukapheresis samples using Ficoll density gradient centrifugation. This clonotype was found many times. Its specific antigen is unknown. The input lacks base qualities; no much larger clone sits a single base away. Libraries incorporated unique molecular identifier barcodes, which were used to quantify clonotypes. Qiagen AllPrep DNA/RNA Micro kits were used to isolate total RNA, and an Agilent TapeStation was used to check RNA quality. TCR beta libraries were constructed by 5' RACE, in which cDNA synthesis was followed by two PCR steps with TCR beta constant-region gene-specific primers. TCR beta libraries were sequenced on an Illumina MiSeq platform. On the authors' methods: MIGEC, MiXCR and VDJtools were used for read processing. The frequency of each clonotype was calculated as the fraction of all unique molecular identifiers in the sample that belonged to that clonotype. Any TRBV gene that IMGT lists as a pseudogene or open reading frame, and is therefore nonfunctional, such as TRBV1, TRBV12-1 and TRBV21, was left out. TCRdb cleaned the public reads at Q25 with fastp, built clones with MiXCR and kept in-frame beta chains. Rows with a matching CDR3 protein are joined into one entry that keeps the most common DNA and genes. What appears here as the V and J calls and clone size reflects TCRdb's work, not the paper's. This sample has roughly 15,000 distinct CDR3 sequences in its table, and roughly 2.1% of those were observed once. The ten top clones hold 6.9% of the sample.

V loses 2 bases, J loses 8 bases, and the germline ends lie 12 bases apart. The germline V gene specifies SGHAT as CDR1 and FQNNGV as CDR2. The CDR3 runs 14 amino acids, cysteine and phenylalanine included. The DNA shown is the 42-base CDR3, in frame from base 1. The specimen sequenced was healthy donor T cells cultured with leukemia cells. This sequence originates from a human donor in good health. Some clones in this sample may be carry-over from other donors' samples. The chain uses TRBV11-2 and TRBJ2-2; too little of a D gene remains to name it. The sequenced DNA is TGTGCCAGCAGCTTAACACAGTCTCCAGGGGAGCTGTTTTTT. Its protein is CASSLTQSPGELFF.